The 18 T cell receptor beta chains below were found in one sample sequenced in a study of Graves' ophthalmopathy and Graves' hyperthyroidism. TCR beta CDR3 amplification used RNA transcripts. RT-PCR was first run with HTBI primers, then multiplex PCR in a second round. TCRdb itself ran the multiplex PCR reads through MiXCR, one entry per CDR3 protein. The sample contains approximately 1.2 million distinct CDR3 sequences, 35% to 40% of which appear only once. The sample consisted of peripheral blood or thyroid tissue (not recorded which). Receptors originate from an adult man with Graves' hyperthyroidism.

This clonotype was found once. The chain uses TRBV5-6 and TRBJ1-5; D might be TRBD1 (6 bases). V was clipped by 0 bases and J by 7 bases, with 11 bases between them. The CDR3 length is 14 residues. Per germline, CDR1 SGHDT and CDR2 YYEEEE. CDR3 protein: CASSLAQGAQPQHF. The CDR3 nucleotides are TGTGCCAGCAGCTTGGCACAGGGCGCCCAGCCCCAGCATTTT.

DNA of the CDR3: TGTGCCAGCAGTTGGGAGGGGCCCTTAGGATTGAACACTGAAGCTTTCTTT. It is translated as CASSWEGPLGLNTEAFF. The V gene is TRBV2, the J gene TRBJ1-1; a weak D match, TRBD1 (5 bases). Trimming pared 5 bases from V and 0 bases from J, leaving 19 bases between. The CDR3 has 17 amino acids. Germline V gives CDR1 SNHLY, CDR2 FYNNEI.

This clonotype has a count of ten or more. The V gene is TRBV7-8, the J gene TRBJ1-5; 9 bases line up with TRBD1. J was trimmed by 5 bases and V by 7 bases; bases with no gene match: 9. CDR3 length equals 15 residues. Germline CDR1 SGHVS, CDR2 FQNEAQ. The CDR3 region has the DNA TGTGCCAGCATCATGGGACAGGGAATCGATCAGCCCCAGCATTTT. Translating it yields CASIMGQGIDQPQHF.

As regards this clonotype: A read error may account for a junction end that differs from germline. This chain connects TRBV10-2 to TRBJ2-5; D unresolved. In germline, CDR1 is WSHSY, CDR2 SAAADI. The CDR3 totals 14 residues. CDR3 residues: CASSYSNSQETQYF. The CDR3 coding sequence is TGTGCCAGCAGTTACTCGAACAGCCAAGAGACCCAGTACTTC.

The table lists this clonotype with a few counts. This chain joins TRBV3-1 and TRBJ1-5; D call uncertain. V lost 4 bases to trimming and J lost 4 bases, with 11 bases between them. The CDR3 has 14 amino acids. Germline V gives CDR1 LGHDT, CDR2 YNNKEL (reference sequence). CDR3 DNA sequence: TGTGCCAGCAGCCCAGACGGTAAAAATCAGCCCCAGCATTTT. It specifies CASSPDGKNQPQHF.

This clonotype was recorded a few times. V and J are TRBV10-3 and TRBJ1-5; D remains unclear. The CDR3 is 13 residues long. In germline, CDR1 is ENHRY, CDR2 SYGVKD. Trimming stripped 6 bases from V and 5 bases from J, with 11 bases between. The CDR3 nucleotides read TGTGCCATCAGCAAAGACGGTTATCAGCCCCAGCATTTT. This codes for CAISKDGYQPQHF.

The chain recombines TRBV27 with TRBJ1-1; D remains ambiguous. V was cut by 3 bases and J by 4 bases, with 12 bases left in between. Germline lookup yields CDR1 MNHEY and CDR2 SMNVEV (reference sequence). This CDR3 comprises 14 residues. The chain's CDR3 is CASSLGRASTEAFF. DNA of the CDR3: TGTGCCAGCAGTTTGGGTCGTGCGAGCACTGAAGCTTTCTTT.

The rearrangement links TRBV29-1 to TRBJ2-6; TRBD2 agrees at 12 bases. The end of the DNA is better explained by TRBJ2-7, so the J call may be wrong. Germline values: CDR1 SQVTM, CDR2 ANQGSEA. The CDR3 covers 14 residues. The CDR3 loop reads CSVRATSGSSEQYF. In DNA, the CDR3 is TGCAGCGTAAGAGCGACTAGCGGGAGTAGTGAGCAGTACTTC.

This clonotype was recorded at least ten times. This sequence joins TRBV7-2 and TRBJ2-5, with 9 bases that match TRBD1. CDR3 size: 16 residues. V lost 4 bases and J lost 5; bases outside the gene matches: 11. Germline CDR1 reads SGHTA; CDR2 reads FQGNSA. CDR3: CASSSRARTGEETQYF. CDR3 DNA sequence: TGTGCCAGCAGCTCACGCGCAAGGACAGGGGAGGAGACCCAGTACTTC.

This clonotype has ten or more counts. The V call is TRBV25-1, the J call TRBJ2-3; D not resolved. With 4 bases removed from V and 0 bases from J, the gap between germline ends came to 8 bases. The CDR3 loop spans 14 amino acids. The germline gives CDR1 MGHDK, CDR2 SYGVNS. CDR3 sequence: CASSVAGSTDTQYF. The CDR3 nucleotides read TGTGCCAGCAGTGTCGCAGGAAGCACAGATACGCAGTATTTT.

The chain has TRBV5-1 and TRBJ2-7, with 10 positions matching TRBD2. Germline CDR1 reads SGHRS; CDR2 reads YFSETQ. With V trimmed by 4 bases and J by 0 bases, 7 bases remained unmatched. This CDR3 is built from 16 residues. The CDR3 DNA reads TGCGCCAGCAGCCGGCTAGCGGGAGTCGGCTCCTACGAGCAGTACTTC. This translates into CASSRLAGVGSYEQYF.

Ten or more counts support this clonotype. The rearrangement links TRBV20-1 to TRBJ1-1, with 7 bases that match TRBD1. The CDR3 totals 13 residues. J gave up 4 bases and V 0 bases, and 2 bases lay outside the gene matches. Germline assignment: CDR1 DFQATT and CDR2 SNEGSKA (reference sequence). The CDR3 DNA sequence: TGCAGTGCTAGAGACCCAGGGGGCACTGAAGCTTTCTTT. Translating gives CSARDPGGTEAFF.

With respect to this clonotype: A much more abundant neighbour one base away suggests this may be a read error. This chain's CDR3 is CASSANLAGQETQYF. In nucleotides, the CDR3 is TGTGCCAGCAGCGCAAATCTAGCGGGACAAGAGACCCAGTACTTC. The rearrangement links TRBV7-9 to TRBJ2-5, with 9 bases identical to TRBD2. Germline values: CDR1 SEHNR, CDR2 FQNEAQ (reference sequence). The CDR3 spans 15 residues. V was pared by 5 bases and J by 2 bases, with 6 bases of the junction left unmatched.

CDR3 nucleotides: TGTGCCAGCAGCTTAGATATGAGGACGGGGGCCTACGAGCAGTACTTC. Translated: CASSLDMRTGAYEQYF. V gene TRBV7-2 combines with J gene TRBJ2-7; D is perhaps TRBD2 (6 bases). With 1 base removed from V and 2 bases from J, the gap between germline ends came to 15 bases. The CDR3 spans 16 residues. The germline V gene has CDR1 SGHTA and CDR2 FQGNSA.

The V and J genes are TRBV12-3 or TRBV12-4 and TRBJ2-7, with 8 bases matching TRBD1. The ends lost 4 bases at V and 0 bases at J; junction bases unmatched: 8. The CDR3 extends over 16 amino acids. This CDR3 is CASSYLWTGSSYEQYF. In DNA, the CDR3 is TGTGCCAGCAGTTACTTATGGACAGGGAGCTCCTACGAGCAGTACTTC.

With respect to this clonotype: The CDR3 carries no conserved terminal phenylalanine or tryptophan, so it likely arises from a read error. Because the CDR3's place on the DNA is in doubt, the DNA is left out and the CDR3 is given as listed by TCRdb. V gene TRBV5-1 combines with J gene TRBJ1-4; TRBD1 was called by the table and not checked on the DNA. In germline, CDR1 is SGHRS, CDR2 YFSETQ. Termini included, the CDR3 measures 10 amino acids. CDR3 region: CASSQTGAIV.

This clonotype was counted ten times or more. This chain links TRBV7-8 with TRBJ2-7, with TRBD2 matching 8 bases. The germline CDR1 and CDR2 sequences are SGHVS and FQNEAQ. This CDR3 is built from 15 residues. V shed 3 bases and J 4 bases; nucleotides not matched to a gene: 8. The CDR3 loop is CASSLTGGPSYEQYF. Written as DNA, the CDR3 is TGTGCCAGCAGCTTGACGGGAGGGCCATCGTACGAGCAGTACTTC.

This clonotype was picked up many times. The CDR3 region is CASSWDKQVSNQPQHF. The CDR3 DNA follows: TGTGCCAGTAGTTGGGACAAGCAGGTTAGCAATCAGCCCCAGCATTTT. The chain combines TRBV19 with TRBJ1-5, with D maybe TRBD1 (6 bases). Per germline, CDR1 LNHDA and CDR2 SQIVND (reference sequence). Trimming pared 5 bases from V and 0 bases from J, leaving 14 bases between. The CDR3 has 16 amino acids.